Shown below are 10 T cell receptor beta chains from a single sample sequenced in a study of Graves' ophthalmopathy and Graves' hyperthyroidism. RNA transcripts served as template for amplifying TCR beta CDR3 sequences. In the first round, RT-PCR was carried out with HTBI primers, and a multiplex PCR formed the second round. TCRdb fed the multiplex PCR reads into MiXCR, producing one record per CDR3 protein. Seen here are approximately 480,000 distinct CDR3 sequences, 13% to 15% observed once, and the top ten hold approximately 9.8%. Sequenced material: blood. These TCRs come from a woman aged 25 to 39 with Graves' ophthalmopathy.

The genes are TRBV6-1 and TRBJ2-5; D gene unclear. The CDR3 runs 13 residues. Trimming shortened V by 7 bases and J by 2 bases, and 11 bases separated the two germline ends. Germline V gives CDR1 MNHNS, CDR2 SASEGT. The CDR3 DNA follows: TGTGCCAGCATGATACCGGATCAAGAGACCCAGTACTTC. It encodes CASMIPDQETQYF.

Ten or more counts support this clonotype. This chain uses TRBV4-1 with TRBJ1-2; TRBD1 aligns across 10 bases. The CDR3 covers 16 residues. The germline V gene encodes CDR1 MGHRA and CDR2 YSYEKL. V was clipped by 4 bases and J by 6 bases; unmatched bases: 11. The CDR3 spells CASSRRDRGEVDGYTF. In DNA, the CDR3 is TGCGCCAGCAGCCGGAGGGACAGGGGAGAGGTGGATGGCTACACCTTC.

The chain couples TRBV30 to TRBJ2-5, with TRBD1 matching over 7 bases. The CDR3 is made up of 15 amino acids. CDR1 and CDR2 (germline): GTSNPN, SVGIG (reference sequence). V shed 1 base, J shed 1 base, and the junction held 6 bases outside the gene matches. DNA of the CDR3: TGTGCCTGGAGTGATACGTGGGACAGCCAAGAGACCCAGTACTTC. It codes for CAWSDTWDSQETQYF.

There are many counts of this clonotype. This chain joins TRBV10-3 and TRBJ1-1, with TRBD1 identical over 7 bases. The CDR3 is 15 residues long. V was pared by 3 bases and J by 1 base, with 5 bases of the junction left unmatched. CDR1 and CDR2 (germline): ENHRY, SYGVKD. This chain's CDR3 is CAISDPTGANTEAFF. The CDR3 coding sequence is TGTGCCATCAGTGACCCTACAGGGGCGAACACTGAAGCTTTCTTT.

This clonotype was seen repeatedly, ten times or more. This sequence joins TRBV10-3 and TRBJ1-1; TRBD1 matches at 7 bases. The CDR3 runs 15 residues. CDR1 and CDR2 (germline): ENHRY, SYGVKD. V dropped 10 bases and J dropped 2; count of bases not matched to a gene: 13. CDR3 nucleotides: TGTGCCACCAACTCTAGGGAGGGGGCCAACACTGAAGCTTTCTTT. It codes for CATNSREGANTEAFF.

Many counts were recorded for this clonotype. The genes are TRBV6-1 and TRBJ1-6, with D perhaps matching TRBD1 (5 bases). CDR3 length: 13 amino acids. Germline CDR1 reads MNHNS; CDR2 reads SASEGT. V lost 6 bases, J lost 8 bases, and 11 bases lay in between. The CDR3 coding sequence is TGTGCCAGCAGACAGGAATTATATTCACCCCTCCACTTT. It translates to CASRQELYSPLHF.

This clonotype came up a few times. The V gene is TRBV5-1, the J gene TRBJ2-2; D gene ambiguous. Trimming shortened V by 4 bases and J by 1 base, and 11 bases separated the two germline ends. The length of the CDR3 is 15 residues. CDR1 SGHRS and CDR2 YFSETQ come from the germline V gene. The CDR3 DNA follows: TGCGCCAGCAGCCTCGGCGCGGTGAACACCGGGGAGCTGTTTTTT. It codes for CASSLGAVNTGELFF.

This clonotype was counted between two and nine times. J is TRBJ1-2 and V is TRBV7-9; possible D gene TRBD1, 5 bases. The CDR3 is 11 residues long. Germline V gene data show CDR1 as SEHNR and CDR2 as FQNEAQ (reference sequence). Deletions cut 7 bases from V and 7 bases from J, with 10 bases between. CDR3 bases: TGTGCCAGCACCTCCGGGGGTGGCTACACCTTC. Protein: CASTSGGGYTF.

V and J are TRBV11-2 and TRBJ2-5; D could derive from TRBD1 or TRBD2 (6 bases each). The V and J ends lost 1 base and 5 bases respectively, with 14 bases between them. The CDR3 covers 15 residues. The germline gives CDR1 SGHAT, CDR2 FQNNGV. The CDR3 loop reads CASSLGSVGGETQYF. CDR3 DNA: TGTGCCAGCAGCTTAGGCTCGGTGGGGGGCGAGACCCAGTACTTC. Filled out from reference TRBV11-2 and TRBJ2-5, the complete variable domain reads EAGVAQSPRYKIIEKRQSVAFWCNPISGHATLYWYQQILGQGPKLLIQFQNNGVVDDSQLPKDRFSAERLKGVDSTLKIQPAKLEDSAVYLCASSLGSVGGETQYFGPGTRLLVL.

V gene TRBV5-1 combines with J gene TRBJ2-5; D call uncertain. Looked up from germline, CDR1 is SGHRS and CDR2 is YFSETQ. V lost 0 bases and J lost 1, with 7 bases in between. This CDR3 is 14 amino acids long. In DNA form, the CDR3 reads TGCGCCAGCAGCTTGGTTGACGGCCAAGAGACCCAGTACTTC. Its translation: CASSLVDGQETQYF.